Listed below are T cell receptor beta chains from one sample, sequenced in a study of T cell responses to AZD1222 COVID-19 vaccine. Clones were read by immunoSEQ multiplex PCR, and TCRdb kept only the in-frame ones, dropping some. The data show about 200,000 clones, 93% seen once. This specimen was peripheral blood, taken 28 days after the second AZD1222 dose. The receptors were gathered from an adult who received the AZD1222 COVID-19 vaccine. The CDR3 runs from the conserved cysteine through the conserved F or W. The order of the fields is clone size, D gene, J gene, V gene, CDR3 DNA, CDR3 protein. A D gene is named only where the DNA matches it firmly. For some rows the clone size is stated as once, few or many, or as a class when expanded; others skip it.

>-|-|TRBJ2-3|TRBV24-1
TGTGCCACCAGTGACCTCACCCCCGGCCTAGGGGATACGCAGTATTTT
CATSDLTPGLGDTQYF
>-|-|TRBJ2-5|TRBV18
TGTGCCAGCTCACGACTCACGGGGGAGTACCAAGAGACCCAGTACTTC
CASSRLTGEYQETQYF
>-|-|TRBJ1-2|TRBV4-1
TGCGCCAGCAGCCAAGTTTTCCAAGGGCTTGGCTACACCTTC
CASSQVFQGLGYTF
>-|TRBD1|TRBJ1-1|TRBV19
TGTGCCAGTAGTTTCCTCCACGGGACAGGGGGTTCTGAAGCTTTCTTT
CASSFLHGTGGSEAFF
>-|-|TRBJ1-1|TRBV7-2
TGTGCCAGCAGCCTGGTAGGAGCGAACACTGAAGCTTTCTTT
CASSLVGANTEAFF
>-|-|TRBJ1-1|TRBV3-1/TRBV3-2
TGTGCCAGCAGCCTAGGACGGGGCCACACTGAAGCTTTCTTT
CASSLGRGHTEAFF
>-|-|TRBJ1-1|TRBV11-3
TGTGCCAGCAGCTTAGCCCCTCGGCTGCCGAACACTGAAGCTTTCTTT
CASSLAPRLPNTEAFF
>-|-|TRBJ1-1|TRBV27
TGTGCCAGCGGGCGTCCTGGGCCAAACACTGAAGCTTTCTTT
CASGRPGPNTEAFF
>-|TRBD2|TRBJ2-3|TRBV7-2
TGTGCCAGCAGCCCATGGACTAGCGGAACAGATACGCAGTATTTT
CASSPWTSGTDTQYF
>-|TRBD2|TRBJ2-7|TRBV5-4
TGTGCCAGCAGCTTGGGAGTCAGAGGGCTAGCGGGGGCCTACGAGCAGTACTTC
CASSLGVRGLAGAYEQYF
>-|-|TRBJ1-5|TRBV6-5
TGTGCCAGCAGCCAACTCGTCCGAACGGATCAGCCCCAGCATTTT
CASSQLVRTDQPQHF
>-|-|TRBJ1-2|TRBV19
TGTGCCAGTAGTGTTGGGACACCATATGGCTACACCTTC
CASSVGTPYGYTF
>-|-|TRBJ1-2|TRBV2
TGTTTAATCGAGACTCGTCAGGGCTACTATGGCTACACCTTC
CLIETRQGYYGYTF
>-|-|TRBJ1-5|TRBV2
TGTGCCAGCAGAACGACAGGTTATCAGCCCCAGCATTTT
CASRTTGYQPQHF
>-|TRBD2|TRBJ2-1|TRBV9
TGTGCCAGCAGCGTCGGGACTAGTATCTCCGATGAGCAGTTCTTC
CASSVGTSISDEQFF
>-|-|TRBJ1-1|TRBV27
TGTGCCAGCAGTTTGAGACCCCTCGAGACTGAAGCTTTCTTT
CASSLRPLETEAFF
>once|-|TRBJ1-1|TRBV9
TGTGCCAGCAGCCTCGCGGGGGGAAGGAACACTGAAGCTTTCTTT
CASSLAGGRNTEAFF
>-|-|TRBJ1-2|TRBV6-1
TGTGCCAGCAGTGAAGCTATAGGACAAGGAGGGTTCGGCTACACCTTC
CASSEAIGQGGFGYTF
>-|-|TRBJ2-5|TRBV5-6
TGTGCCAGCAGCTTCGCCATGGACCGCTACCAAGAGACCCAGTACTTC
CASSFAMDRYQETQYF
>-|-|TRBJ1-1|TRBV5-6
TGTGCCAGCAGCTTGGGGGGGCTCTTCACTGAAGCTTTCTTT
CASSLGGLFTEAFF
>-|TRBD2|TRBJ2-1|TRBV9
TGTGCCAGCAGCGTCGGGGGGACCTACAATGAGCAGTTCTTC
CASSVGGTYNEQFF
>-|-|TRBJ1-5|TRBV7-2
TGTGCCAGCAGCCCCAACGGGGGGCCGTATAGCAATCAGCCCCAGCATTTT
CASSPNGGPYSNQPQHF
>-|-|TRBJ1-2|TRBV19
TGTGCCAGTAGTATGGGCACTCTGAACTATGGCTACACCTTC
CASSMGTLNYGYTF
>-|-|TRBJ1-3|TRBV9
TGTGCCAGCAGCGTCGGCGGGGGCCGAAACACCATATATTTT
CASSVGGGRNTIYF
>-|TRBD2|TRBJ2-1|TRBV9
TGTGCCAGCAGCGGACGTAGCGGGGGGCGGTACAATGAGCAGTTCTTC
CASSGRSGGRYNEQFF
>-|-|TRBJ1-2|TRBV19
TGTGCCAGTAGTATTCTGGGGGGCGAGAACTATGGCTACACCTTC
CASSILGGENYGYTF
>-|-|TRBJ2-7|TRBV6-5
TGTGCCAGCGTCAGTGAACGTCTGAGCTCCTACGAGCAGTACTTC
CASVSERLSSYEQYF
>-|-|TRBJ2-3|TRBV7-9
TGTGCCAGCAGCTTAGCAGGGGTTCTTGCAGATACGCAGTATTTT
CASSLAGVLADTQYF
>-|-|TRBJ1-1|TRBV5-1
TGCGCCAGCAGCTTGGGCCGGGACACACAAAACACTGAAGCTTTCTTT
CASSLGRDTQNTEAFF
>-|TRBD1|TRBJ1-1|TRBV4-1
TGCGCCAGCAGCCAAGATAGCGGGGGCAGGGGGGTTTTCACTGAAGCTTTCTTT
CASSQDSGGRGVFTEAFF
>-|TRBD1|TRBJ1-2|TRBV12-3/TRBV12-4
TGTGCCAGCAGGCCCACAGGGGGGCCTGGCTACACCTTC
CASRPTGGPGYTF
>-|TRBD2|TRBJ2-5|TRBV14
TGTGCCAGCAGCCAACCCGGGACTAGCGGTGAGACCCAGTACTTC
CASSQPGTSGETQYF
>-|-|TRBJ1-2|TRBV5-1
TGCGCCAGCAGCCCTGAGAGGGATTACAGGGAGGGGAGCTACACCTTC
CASSPERDYREGSYTF
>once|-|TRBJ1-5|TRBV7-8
TGTGCCAGCAGCCCGAGTGGTGGGGTTGTTCAGCCCCAGCATTTT
CASSPSGGVVQPQHF
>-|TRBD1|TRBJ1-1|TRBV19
TGTGCCAGTAGTATAGACCCGGACAGGGGGCACCTTTCGAACACTGAAGCTTTCTTT
CASSIDPDRGHLSNTEAFF
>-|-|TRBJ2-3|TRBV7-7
TGTGCCAGCAGCTCACAACAGGGAAGGGAGATAACAGATACGCAGTATTTT
CASSSQQGREITDTQYF
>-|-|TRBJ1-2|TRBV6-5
TGTGCCAGCAGGAGCGGACAGCGCGTATATGGCTACACCTTC
CASRSGQRVYGYTF
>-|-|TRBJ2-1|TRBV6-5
TGTGCCAGCACTGGGGTCTCCTACAATGAGCAGTTCTTC
CASTGVSYNEQFF
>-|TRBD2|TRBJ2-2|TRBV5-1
TGCGCCAGCAGCCCCGGGGGGAGCTCCGGGGAGCTGTTTTTT
CASSPGGSSGELFF
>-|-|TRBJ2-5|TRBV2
TGTGCCAGCAGTGGGCAGGGGGGATTGACCCAGTACTTC
CASSGQGGLTQYF
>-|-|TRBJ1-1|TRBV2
TGTGCCAGCAATCGGGAAGAAATGAACACTGAAGCTTTCTTT
CASNREEMNTEAFF
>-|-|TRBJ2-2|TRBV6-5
TGTGCCAGCTTCCGGCGGCAGGGGGGGGCCGGGGAGCTGTTTTTT
CASFRRQGGAGELFF
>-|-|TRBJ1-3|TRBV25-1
TGTGCCAGCAGTGAGGGCGGTGACTCTGGAAACACCATATATTTT
CASSEGGDSGNTIYF
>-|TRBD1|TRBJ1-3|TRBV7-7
TGTGCCAGCAGCTTAGCGATGACAGGGTCAGGAAACACCATATATTTT
CASSLAMTGSGNTIYF
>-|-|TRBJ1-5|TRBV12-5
TGTGCTAGTGGTTTGGCAATAAACAATCAGCCCCAGCATTTT
CASGLAINNQPQHF
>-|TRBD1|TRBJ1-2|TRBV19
TGTGCCAGTAGTTTCCGGGACAGGTCCCACTACACCTTC
CASSFRDRSHYTF
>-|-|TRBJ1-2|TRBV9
TGTGCCAGCAGCGAGTACAGCTTTGCTAACTATGGCTACACCTTC
CASSEYSFANYGYTF
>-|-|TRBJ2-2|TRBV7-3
TGTGCCAGCAGCCCAGAAGGGACGGCGAACACCGGGGAGCTGTTTTTT
CASSPEGTANTGELFF
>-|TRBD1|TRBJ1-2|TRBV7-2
TGTGCCAGCAGCCAATTGACAGGGGGCTCGATTGGCTACACCTTC
CASSQLTGGSIGYTF
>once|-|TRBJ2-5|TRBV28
TGTGCCAGCAGTCACACCGGGGGGCCCGACCAAGAGACCCAGTACTTC
CASSHTGGPDQETQYF
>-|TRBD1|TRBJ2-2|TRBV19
TGTGCCAGTAGGGGACAGGCCGCCACCGGGGAGCTGTTTTTT
CASRGQAATGELFF
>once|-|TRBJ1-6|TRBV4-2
TGTGCCAGCAGCCAAGAACCGACATTGGATTCACCCCTCCACTTT
CASSQEPTLDSPLHF